What follows are 28 T cell receptor beta chains derived from one specimen sequenced in a study of cytomegalovirus exposure and HLA in healthy donors. Sequencing used immunoSEQ multiplex PCR; TCRdb keeps in-frame clones, though not all of them. Altogether over 200,000 clones are present, over 75% being singletons, with the ten largest covering roughly 2%. Sequenced sample: PBMCs. These TCRs come from a woman between 18 and 29 years old in good health and CMV-seropositive.

The count of this clone is one. The chain employs TRBV28 and TRBJ1-1, with 8 bases lining up with TRBD1. Germline values: CDR1 MDHEN, CDR2 SYDVKM. V lost 7 bases to trimming and J lost 6 bases; unmatched junction nucleotides: 1. The CDR3 sequence is 11 residues long. CDR3 DNA: TGTGCCAGCAAGACAGGGGCTGAAGCTTTCTTT. This sequence encodes CASKTGAEAFF.

Written as DNA, the CDR3 is TGCGCCAGCAGTGAGTCGATGGGGGAGGGTGGCTACACCTTC. This encodes CASSESMGEGGYTF. J is TRBJ1-2 and V is TRBV10-2; tentatively, D is TRBD1 (5 bases). The CDR3 spans 14 residues. The V end lost 0 bases, the J end lost 7 bases, and 12 bases lay between the germline ends. Germline CDR1 is WSHSY and CDR2 is SAAADI.

The chain has TRBV28 and TRBJ1-5; D is possibly TRBD1 (5 bases). Per germline, CDR1 MDHEN and CDR2 SYDVKM. The CDR3 sequence is 16 residues long. The V end lost 3 bases, the J end lost 2 bases, and 14 bases lay between the germline ends. This CDR3 reads CASSFRRGGGNQPQHF. In nucleotides, the CDR3 is TGTGCCAGCAGTTTTAGGAGGGGTGGTGGCAATCAGCCCCAGCATTTT.

In this sample, this clone turned up once. The chain uses TRBV9 and TRBJ2-7, with 12 bases fitting TRBD2. Germline CDR1 and CDR2: SGDLS and YYNGEE. Germline trimming cut 0 bases from V and 4 bases from J; bases unmatched to any gene: 11. CDR3 length: 18 residues. CDR3 DNA: TGTGCCAGCAGCGTAGACCCTCTGACTAGCGGGAGCGGTTACGAGCAGTACTTC. It yields the protein CASSVDPLTSGSGYEQYF.

CDR3 sequence (DNA): TGTGCCAGCAGTTACTATGGACTAGCGGGAGAGAACGAGCAGTACTTC. Translated: CASSYYGLAGENEQYF. The chain links TRBV27 to TRBJ2-7, with 13 bases that match TRBD2. Germline V gives CDR1 MNHEY, CDR2 SMNVEV (reference sequence). Unmatched junction bases numbered 8, after V lost 4 bases and J lost 5 bases. CDR3 length: 16 residues.

This chain links TRBV28 with TRBJ2-5; TRBD2 is a possible D gene (6 bases). The CDR3 is 14 residues long. Trimming left V 3 bases short and J 4 bases short, with 12 bases between. The germline V gene has CDR1 MDHEN and CDR2 SYDVKM. CDR3 in amino acids: CASSFIAGRETQYF. For the CDR3, the DNA is TGTGCCAGCAGTTTTATCGCGGGGAGAGAGACCCAGTACTTC.

The V call is TRBV5-1, the J call TRBJ2-6; D call uncertain. Deletions cut 9 bases from V and 0 bases from J, with 16 bases between. Looked up from germline, CDR1 is SGHRS and CDR2 is YFSETQ. The CDR3 extends over 16 amino acids. The CDR3 protein is CATHSATSSGANVLTF. In DNA form, the CDR3 reads TGCGCCACGCACTCCGCTACGAGCTCTGGGGCCAACGTCCTGACTTTC.

This clone appeared a single time. The CDR3 nucleotides are TGTGCCAGCAGCTTAGGAGTGGACAGCCCCTACAATGAGCAGTTCTTC. Protein sequence: CASSLGVDSPYNEQFF. The chain couples TRBV11-2 to TRBJ2-1; perhaps TRBD1 as D (6 bases). The CDR3 contains 16 residues. Germline CDR1 and CDR2: SGHAT and FQNNGV. V lost 1 base, J lost 2 bases, and 12 bases lay in between.

This clone was counted a few times. The CDR3 DNA follows: TGTGCCAGCAGCTTGCTCAGAAGTCCCCCCTACGAGCAGTACTTC. Translating it yields CASSLLRSPPYEQYF. The chain is built from TRBV5-6 and TRBJ2-7; the D is unclear. The CDR3 is 15 residues long. V shed 1 base and J shed 2 bases, with 13 bases lying between them. Per germline, CDR1 SGHDT and CDR2 YYEEEE.

This clone appeared a single time. The V call is TRBV29-1, the J call TRBJ2-1; TRBD2 aligns across 8 bases. Germline V gives CDR1 SQVTM, CDR2 ANQGSEA. The V gene end was trimmed by 4 bases and the J gene end by 2 bases; junction bases not matched to a gene: 7. The CDR3 consists of 15 residues. The CDR3 DNA reads TGCAGCGTTGGCCCCCGACTAGCGACCTACAATGAGCAGTTCTTC. It translates to CSVGPRLATYNEQFF.

The chain employs TRBV5-6 and TRBJ2-1; 11 nucleotides line up with TRBD2. The CDR3 spans 17 residues. V lost 3 bases, J lost 0 bases, and 5 bases stayed unmatched. Germline CDR1 SGHDT, CDR2 YYEEEE. The CDR3 loop reads CASSYGTSGFSYNEQFF. The CDR3 DNA sequence: TGTGCCAGCAGCTACGGGACTAGCGGATTCTCCTACAATGAGCAGTTCTTC.

The J gene is TRBJ2-5, the V gene TRBV27; the D gene is possibly TRBD1 (5 bases). V lost 1 base, J lost 2 bases, and 8 bases lay in between. The germline gives CDR1 MNHEY, CDR2 SMNVEV (reference sequence). The CDR3 is made up of 14 amino acids. The CDR3 nucleotides read TGTGCCAGCAGTTTATTGAAGGGGCAAGAGACCCAGTACTTC. It is translated as CASSLLKGQETQYF.

In nucleotides, the CDR3 is TGTGCCAGCAGTTCGGGGGGGGGAGTTAATGAAAAACTGTTTTTT. Translated, it gives CASSSGGGVNEKLFF. The chain combines TRBV6-5 with TRBJ1-4, with D possibly matching TRBD1 (5 bases). This CDR3 has 15 amino acids. Trimming removed 4 bases at V and 4 bases at J, with 13 bases between. The germline CDR1 and CDR2 sequences are MNHEY and SVGAGI.

This clone was seen only a few times. The V and J genes are TRBV30 and TRBJ1-1, with D unclear. The germline V and J ends were trimmed by 3 bases and 0 bases, with 8 bases remaining between them. The CDR3 contains 13 residues. In germline, CDR1 is GTSNPN, CDR2 SVGIG (reference sequence). The CDR3 DNA sequence: TGTGCCTGGAGCGAACTAATGAACACTGAAGCTTTCTTT. Translating gives CAWSELMNTEAFF.

The chain employs TRBV27 and TRBJ1-1; 7 bases fit TRBD1. The CDR3 totals 14 residues. CDR1 is MNHEY, CDR2 SMNVEV, per germline (reference sequence). With V trimmed by 8 bases and J by 2 bases, 8 bases remained unmatched. The CDR3 nucleotides are TGTGCCAGCGCCTTGACAGGGCCCAACACTGAAGCTTTCTTT. Translation gives CASALTGPNTEAFF.

V usage is TRBV7-2 and J usage is TRBJ1-2; D is ambiguous. This CDR3 region has 14 residues. CDR1 and CDR2 (germline): SGHTA, FQGNSA. Trimming pared 4 bases from V and 8 bases from J, leaving 17 bases between. The CDR3 reads CASSSLVAVGGYTF. In nucleotides, the CDR3 is TGTGCCAGCAGCTCTCTGGTAGCCGTAGGCGGCTACACCTTC.

J is TRBJ2-1 and V is TRBV18; 14 nucleotides agree with TRBD2. The CDR3 sequence is 20 residues long. The J segment lost 1 base and the V segment lost 1 base, leaving 9 bases of the junction unmatched. The germline V gene encodes CDR1 KGHSH and CDR2 LQKENI. The DNA of the CDR3 is TGTGCCAGCTCACCACTAGGCACGGGACTAGCGGGAGTATCCTACAATGAGCAGTTCTTC. This gives the protein CASSPLGTGLAGVSYNEQFF.

The table lists this clone with a few counts. CDR3 in DNA: TGCAGCGTTGACAATAACTATGGCTACACCTTC. This encodes CSVDNNYGYTF. The V gene is TRBV29-1, the J gene TRBJ1-2; D is unclear. This CDR3 region has 11 residues. Between the trimmed V and J ends, which lost 3 bases and 1 base, there was a span of 3 bases. Germline V gene lookup returns CDR1 SQVTM and CDR2 ANQGSEA. Full variable domain (missing parts from reference TRBV29-1 and TRBJ1-2): SAVISQKPSRDICQRGTSLTIQCQVDSQVTMMFWYRQQPGQSLTLIATANQGSEATYESGFVIDKFPISRPNLTFSTLTVSNMSPEDSSIYLCSVDNNYGYTFGSGTRLTVV.

A single count supports this clone. This chain links TRBV4-1 with TRBJ1-1; D is perhaps TRBD1 (5 bases). Trimming took 5 bases from V and 3 from J, leaving 28 bases between them. This CDR3 contains 19 residues. Looked up from germline, CDR1 is MGHRA and CDR2 is YSYEKL. The CDR3 reads CASSIRQFRDYAGDTEAFF. CDR3 bases: TGCGCCAGCAGCATACGTCAATTCCGGGACTACGCGGGGGACACTGAAGCTTTCTTT.

The chain links TRBV28 to TRBJ2-7; 11 bases fit TRBD2. Germline-derived CDR1 and CDR2 are MDHEN and SYDVKM. The CDR3 contains 18 residues. V lost 4 bases, J lost 6 bases, and 17 bases stayed unmatched. CDR3 nucleotides: TGTGCCAGCAGTTCCTCGGACAGGTTCCGACTAGCGGGAACCGAGCAGTACTTC. Translated, it gives CASSSSDRFRLAGTEQYF.

The chain recombines TRBV5-4 with TRBJ1-2; the match to TRBD1 covers 7 bases. The germline V gene has CDR1 SGHNT and CDR2 YYREEE (reference sequence). The length of the CDR3 is 14 residues. Trimming took 6 bases from V and 4 from J; bases not matched to a gene: 9. For the CDR3, the DNA is TGTGCCAGCACAACAGGGGTTGGCCTCTATGGCTACACCTTC. Translation: CASTTGVGLYGYTF.

The chain has TRBV2 and TRBJ2-3, with 10 positions matching TRBD2. V was clipped by 10 bases and J by 5 bases; unmatched bases: 15. The germline gives CDR1 SNHLY, CDR2 FYNNEI. The CDR3 is made up of 16 amino acids. DNA of the CDR3: TGTGCCACCACGCCGCGGACTAGCGGTGCGGAAGATACGCAGTATTTT. This gives the protein CATTPRTSGAEDTQYF. Supplemented by reference TRBV2 and TRBJ2-3, the full variable domain reads EPEVTQTPSHQVTQMGQEVILRCVPISNHLYFYWYRQILGQKVEFLVSFYNNEISEKSEIFDDQFSVERPDGSNFTLKIRSTKLEDSAMYFCATTPRTSGAEDTQYFGPGTRLTVL.

The chain uses TRBV4-2 and TRBJ1-1, with D uncertain. Germline V CDR1 and CDR2: LGHNA, YNFKEQ. This CDR3 contains 18 residues. Trimming shortened V by 4 bases and J by 2 bases, and 23 bases separated the two germline ends. The CDR3, as DNA: TGTGCCAGCAGCCTACGACATATGACCTCCTTACTTAACACTGAAGCTTTCTTT. Its protein is CASSLRHMTSLLNTEAFF.

The chain is built from TRBV5-6 and TRBJ1-2, with D maybe TRBD1 (5 bases). Germline CDR1 SGHDT, CDR2 YYEEEE. This CDR3 has 14 amino acids. Trimming took off 3 bases at V and 2 bases at J, with 11 bases between the two ends. This CDR3 reads CASSWGRANYGYTF. The CDR3 DNA reads TGTGCCAGCAGCTGGGGGAGGGCCAACTATGGCTACACCTTC.

Remarks on this clone: The junction and the germline gene differ at one end; a read error may be behind it. V gene TRBV25-1 combines with J gene TRBJ1-2; 7 nucleotides line up with TRBD1. CDR3 size: 15 residues. CDR1 and CDR2 from the germline V gene are MGHDK and SYGVNS. CDR3: CTSSEPTGRSDGYTF. CDR3 sequence (DNA): TGTACCAGCAGTGAACCGACAGGGAGGTCTGATGGCTACACCTTC.

The V call is TRBV5-4, the J call TRBJ2-1, with D maybe TRBD2 (6 bases). V shed 3 bases and J shed 9 bases, with 22 bases lying between them. CDR1 and CDR2 from the germline V gene are SGHNT and YYREEE (reference sequence). The CDR3 runs 16 residues. CDR3 region: CASSSRSKFYGGEQFF. DNA of the CDR3: TGTGCCAGCAGCTCCCGTAGCAAGTTCTACGGGGGTGAGCAGTTCTTC.

The chain combines TRBV28 with TRBJ1-1; 7 bases map to TRBD1. Germline CDR1 and CDR2: MDHEN and SYDVKM. The CDR3 runs to 17 residues. Germline trimming cut 6 bases from V and 0 bases from J; bases unmatched to any gene: 13. The CDR3 nucleotides read TGTGCCAGCAGCCAACCGACAGGGTCTGGGATGAACACTGAAGCTTTCTTT. Encoded protein: CASSQPTGSGMNTEAFF.

V and J are TRBV30 and TRBJ1-1; 7 bases agree with TRBD1. V gave up 3 bases and J gave up 2 bases; unmatched junction bases: 6. CDR1 and CDR2 (germline): GTSNPN, SVGIG (reference sequence). CDR3 size: 14 residues. The CDR3 DNA follows: TGTGCCTGGAGCCTGGGACAGCGTAACACTGAAGCTTTCTTT. It translates to CAWSLGQRNTEAFF.